This passage covers 9 T cell receptor beta chains from one sample sequenced in a study of control samples from healthy donors and cancer patients. Sequencing was performed with immunoSEQ multiplex PCR; in TCRdb, only in-frame clones are kept and a portion is missing. The sample consists of under 200,000 clones, around 96% of them appearing once. The sample consisted of blood. The origin of the receptors is a woman in her thirties or forties in good health.

The chain uses TRBV5-4 and TRBJ1-1, with TRBD1 as a possible D gene (5 bases). There are 16 residues in the CDR3. Trimming shortened V by 4 bases and J by 2 bases, and 18 bases separated the two germline ends. Germline V gives CDR1 SGHNT, CDR2 YYREEE (reference sequence). In DNA, the CDR3 is TGTGCCAGCAGCACCGGAATTTGGGGGATCAACACTGAAGCTTTCTTT. Translated: CASSTGIWGINTEAFF. The variable domain in full, completed from reference TRBV5-4 and TRBJ1-1, reads ETGVTQSPTHLIKTRGQQVTLRCSSQSGHNTVSWYQQALGQGPQFIFQYYREEENGRGNFPPRFSGLQFPNYSSELNVNALELDDSALYLCASSTGIWGINTEAFFGQGTRLTVV.

V gene TRBV18 combines with J gene TRBJ1-1, with D possibly being TRBD1 (6 bases). V lost 2 bases and J lost 0, with 13 bases in between. The CDR3 has 16 residues. Per the germline V gene, CDR1 is KGHSH and CDR2 is LQKENI. The CDR3 region is CASSPGTHLMNTEAFF. CDR3 coding DNA: TGTGCCAGCTCACCAGGGACACACCTAATGAACACTGAAGCTTTCTTT.

The chain is built from TRBV6-6 and TRBJ1-1, with D possibly being TRBD1 (6 bases). Between the trimmed V and J ends, which lost 1 base and 1 base, there was a span of 13 bases. Germline CDR1 MNHNY, CDR2 SVGAGI (reference sequence). This CDR3 contains 16 residues. CDR3 sequence (DNA): TGTGCCAGCAGTTACTTTACAGGGCGAGGGAACACTGAAGCTTTCTTT. Translating it yields CASSYFTGRGNTEAFF.

The rearrangement links TRBV19 to TRBJ1-4, with D perhaps TRBD1 (5 bases). The CDR3 extends over 15 amino acids. From germline, CDR1 is LNHDA and CDR2 SQIVND (reference sequence). With 0 bases removed from V and 5 bases from J, the gap between germline ends came to 10 bases. The CDR3 DNA follows: TGTGCCAGTAGTATAGATAAGGGGCCGAATGAAAAACTGTTTTTT. This gives the protein CASSIDKGPNEKLFF.

This chain uses TRBV19 with TRBJ2-3; D gene unclear. Germline CDR1 reads LNHDA; CDR2 reads SQIVND (reference sequence). Trimming cost V 3 bases and J 0 bases, with 10 bases left between them. This CDR3 is 15 amino acids long. DNA of the CDR3: TGTGCCAGTAGTATTCACAGATCTAGCACAGATACGCAGTATTTT. It translates to CASSIHRSSTDTQYF.

The rearrangement joins TRBV19 to TRBJ2-5; tentatively, D is TRBD1 (6 bases). There are 13 residues in the CDR3. Trimming shortened V by 4 bases and J by 5 bases, and 11 bases separated the two germline ends. Germline lookup yields CDR1 LNHDA and CDR2 SQIVND (reference sequence). The CDR3 loop reads CASSKDRLETQYF. CDR3 in DNA: TGTGCCAGTAGTAAAGACAGGTTGGAGACCCAGTACTTC.

The chain recombines TRBV25-1 with TRBJ2-3; tentatively, D is TRBD1 (6 bases). The V and J ends lost 9 bases and 0 bases respectively, with 10 bases between them. This CDR3 has 13 residues. The germline V gene has CDR1 MGHDK and CDR2 SYGVNS. DNA for the CDR3: TGTGCCAGTAGGACAGCGAGCACAGATACGCAGTATTTT. Translated, it gives CASRTASTDTQYF.

The rearrangement links TRBV5-5 to TRBJ2-4, with no clear D. The CDR3 is made up of 14 amino acids. The germline V gene encodes CDR1 SGHKS and CDR2 YYEKEE (reference sequence). The germline V and J ends were trimmed by 7 bases and 5 bases, with 16 bases remaining between them. As DNA, the CDR3 is TGTGCCAGCGGCCTAAAAGGACGGGAAAACATTCAGTACTTC. Protein: CASGLKGRENIQYF.

This chain uses TRBV19 with TRBJ1-2; D perhaps matches TRBD1 (5 bases). V was shortened by 7 bases and J by 0 bases, with 12 bases between the two germline ends. Germline values: CDR1 LNHDA, CDR2 SQIVND (reference sequence). The CDR3 covers 14 residues. CDR3 in DNA: TGTGCCAGTACCAACAGGCCCGCTAACTATGGCTACACCTTC. Protein: CASTNRPANYGYTF. Full variable domain (remainder filled in from reference TRBV19 and TRBJ1-2): DGGITQSPKYLFRKEGQNVTLSCEQNLNHDAMYWYRQDPGQGLRLIYYSQIVNDFQKGDIAEGYSVSREKKESFPLTVTSAQKNPTAFYLCASTNRPANYGYTFGSGTRLTVV.